The present T cell receptor beta chain was sequenced within a study of T cell changes during pregnancy in multiple sclerosis. CDR3 length: 18 residues. J was trimmed by 4 bases and V by 5 bases; bases with no gene match: 18. Germline V gives CDR1 SEHNR, CDR2 FQNEAQ (reference sequence). Assay used: immunoSEQ multiplex PCR; TCRdb lists only in-frame clones, some missing. This sample carries over 35,000 clones, about 88% of them seen once, and the ten largest clones take roughly 0.5%. The genes are TRBV7-9 and TRBJ1-1; 8 positions match TRBD1. This TCR came from a female donor with multiple sclerosis, enrolled in a pregnancy study. The specimen comprised CD4+ T cells from peripheral blood mononuclear cells, sampled in the first trimester of pregnancy. The CDR3 is CASSPPFLTGERGTEAFF. The CDR3 DNA is TGTGCCAGCAGCCCACCATTTTTGACAGGGGAGAGAGGCACTGAAGCTTTCTTT.